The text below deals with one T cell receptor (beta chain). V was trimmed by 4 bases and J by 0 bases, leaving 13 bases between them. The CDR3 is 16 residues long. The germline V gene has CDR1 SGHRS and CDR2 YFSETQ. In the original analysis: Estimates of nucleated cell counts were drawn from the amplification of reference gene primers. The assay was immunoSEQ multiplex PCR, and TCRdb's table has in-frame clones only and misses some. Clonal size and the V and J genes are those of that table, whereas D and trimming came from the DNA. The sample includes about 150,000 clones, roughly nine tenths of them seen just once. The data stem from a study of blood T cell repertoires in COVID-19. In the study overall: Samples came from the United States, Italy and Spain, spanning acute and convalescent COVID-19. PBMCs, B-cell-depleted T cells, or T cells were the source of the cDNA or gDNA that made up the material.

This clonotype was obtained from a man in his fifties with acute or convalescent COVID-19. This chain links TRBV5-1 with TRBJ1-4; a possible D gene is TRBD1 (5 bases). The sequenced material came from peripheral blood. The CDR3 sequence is CASSRRQRSTNEKLFF. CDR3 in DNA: TGCGCCAGCAGCCGGAGACAGCGATCAACTAATGAAAAACTGTTTTTT.